In this sample, the clone carrying this T cell receptor (beta chain) turned up a few times. What it recognizes is unknown. These data originate in a study of T-cell memory formation after mild COVID-19. Whole-study results and caveats: Prior to infection, memory already included some responding clones, suggesting cross-reactive memory joined. Contracting clones, day 15 to 85, had balanced CD4/CD8, and later expanders favored CD4+.

Germline V lookup: CDR1 SGHRS, CDR2 YFSETQ. The CDR3 has 14 residues. The V end lost 0 bases, the J end lost 10 bases, and 14 bases lay between the germline ends. Researchers used 5'RACE with constant-segment primers to make TCR alpha and TCR beta cDNA libraries that carry sample barcodes and UMIs. In TCRdb, the 5' RACE reads were re-called with MiXCR into one record per CDR3 protein. The sample records roughly 450,000 distinct CDR3 sequences, about 20% being singletons. The receptor was derived from an adult woman who had mild COVID-19 (a few samples of this study predate the infection). Cell type and time point are not known. V usage is TRBV5-1 and J usage is TRBJ2-1; unclear D gene. Sequencing was carried out using PBMCs or a T cell subset sorted from them (not recorded which). The CDR3 here is CASSLGDSRGEQFF. The CDR3 DNA follows: TGCGCCAGCAGCTTGGGCGATAGCCGAGGCGAGCAGTTCTTC. The full variable domain, completed using reference TRBV5-1 and TRBJ2-1, is KAGVTQTPRYLIKTRGQQVTLSCSPISGHRSVSWYQQTPGQGLQFLFEYFSETQRNKGNFPGRFSGRQFSNSRSEMNVSTLELGDSALYLCASSLGDSRGEQFFGPGTRLTVL.